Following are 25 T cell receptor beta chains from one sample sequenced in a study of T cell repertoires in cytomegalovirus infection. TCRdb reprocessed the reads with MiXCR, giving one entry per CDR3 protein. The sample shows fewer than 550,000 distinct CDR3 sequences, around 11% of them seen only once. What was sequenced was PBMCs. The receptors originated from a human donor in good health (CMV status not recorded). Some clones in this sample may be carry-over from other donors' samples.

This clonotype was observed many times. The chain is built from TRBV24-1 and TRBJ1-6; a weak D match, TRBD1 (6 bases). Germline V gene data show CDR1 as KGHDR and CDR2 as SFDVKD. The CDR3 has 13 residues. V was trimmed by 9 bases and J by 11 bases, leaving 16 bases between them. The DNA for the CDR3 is TGTGCCACCTCCCAAGGGGGAAGCGCACCCCTCCACTTT. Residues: CATSQGGSAPLHF.

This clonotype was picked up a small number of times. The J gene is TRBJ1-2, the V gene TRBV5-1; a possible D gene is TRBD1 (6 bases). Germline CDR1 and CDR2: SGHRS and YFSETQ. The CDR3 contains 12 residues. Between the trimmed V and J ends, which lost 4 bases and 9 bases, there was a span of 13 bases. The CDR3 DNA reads TGCGCCAGCAGCATTGGACAGTTGAGCTACACCTTC. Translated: CASSIGQLSYTF.

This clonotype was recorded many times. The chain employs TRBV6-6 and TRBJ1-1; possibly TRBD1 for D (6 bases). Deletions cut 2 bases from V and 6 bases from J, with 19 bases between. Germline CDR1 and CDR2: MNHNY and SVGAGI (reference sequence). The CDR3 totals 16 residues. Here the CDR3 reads CASSYLKGGEGAEAFF. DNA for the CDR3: TGTGCCAGCAGTTACCTAAAAGGCGGTGAGGGGGCTGAAGCTTTCTTT.

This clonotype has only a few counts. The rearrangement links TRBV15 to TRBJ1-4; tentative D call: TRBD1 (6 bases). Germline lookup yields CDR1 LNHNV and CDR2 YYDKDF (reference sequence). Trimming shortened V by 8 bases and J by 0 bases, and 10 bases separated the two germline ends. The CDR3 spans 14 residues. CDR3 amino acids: CATQRGATNEKLFF. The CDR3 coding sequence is TGTGCCACCCAGAGGGGGGCAACTAATGAAAAACTGTTTTTT.

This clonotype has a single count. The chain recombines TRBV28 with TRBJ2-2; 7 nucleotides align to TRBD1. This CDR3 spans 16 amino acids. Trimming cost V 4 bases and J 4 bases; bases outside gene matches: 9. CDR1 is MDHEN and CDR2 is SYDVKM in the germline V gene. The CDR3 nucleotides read TGTGCCAGCAGTTCGAGACAGGGATGGGGCACCGGGGAGCTGTTTTTT. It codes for CASSSRQGWGTGELFF.

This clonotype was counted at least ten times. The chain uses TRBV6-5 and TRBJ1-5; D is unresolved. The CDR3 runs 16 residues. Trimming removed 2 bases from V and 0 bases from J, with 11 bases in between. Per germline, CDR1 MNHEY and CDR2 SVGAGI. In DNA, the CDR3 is TGTGCCAGCAGTTACACGCGACCGTCTAGCAATCAGCCCCAGCATTTT. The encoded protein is CASSYTRPSSNQPQHF.

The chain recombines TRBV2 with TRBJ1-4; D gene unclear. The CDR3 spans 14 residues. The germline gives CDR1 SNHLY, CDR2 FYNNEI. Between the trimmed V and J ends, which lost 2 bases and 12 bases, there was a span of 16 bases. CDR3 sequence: CASSETRLEAELFF. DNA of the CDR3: TGTGCCAGCAGTGAAACCCGGCTTGAGGCAGAACTGTTTTTT.

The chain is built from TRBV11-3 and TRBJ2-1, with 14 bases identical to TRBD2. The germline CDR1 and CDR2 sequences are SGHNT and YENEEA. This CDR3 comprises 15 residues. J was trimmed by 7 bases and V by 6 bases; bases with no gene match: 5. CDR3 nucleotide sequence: TGTGCCAGCAGTTTCGGGACTAGCGGGGGAAATGAGCAGTTCTTC. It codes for CASSFGTSGGNEQFF.

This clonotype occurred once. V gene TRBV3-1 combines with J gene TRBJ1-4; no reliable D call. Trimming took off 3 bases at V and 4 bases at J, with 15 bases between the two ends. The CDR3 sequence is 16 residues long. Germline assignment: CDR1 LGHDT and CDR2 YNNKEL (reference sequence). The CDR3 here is CASSQERLLGNEKLFF. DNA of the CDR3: TGTGCCAGCAGCCAGGAACGACTGCTGGGTAATGAAAAACTGTTTTTT.

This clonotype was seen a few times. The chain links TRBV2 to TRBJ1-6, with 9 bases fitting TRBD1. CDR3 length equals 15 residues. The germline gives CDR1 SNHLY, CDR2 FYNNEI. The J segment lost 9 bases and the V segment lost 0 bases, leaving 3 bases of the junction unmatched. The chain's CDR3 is CASSEADRGSSPLHF. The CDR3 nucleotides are TGTGCCAGCAGTGAAGCGGACAGGGGAAGTTCACCCCTCCACTTT.

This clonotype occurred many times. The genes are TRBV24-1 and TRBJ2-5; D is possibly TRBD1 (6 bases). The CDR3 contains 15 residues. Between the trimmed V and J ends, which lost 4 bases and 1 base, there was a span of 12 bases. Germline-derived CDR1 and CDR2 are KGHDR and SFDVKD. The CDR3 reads CATSEPGQTQETQYF. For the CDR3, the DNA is TGTGCCACCAGTGAACCCGGACAGACCCAAGAGACCCAGTACTTC.

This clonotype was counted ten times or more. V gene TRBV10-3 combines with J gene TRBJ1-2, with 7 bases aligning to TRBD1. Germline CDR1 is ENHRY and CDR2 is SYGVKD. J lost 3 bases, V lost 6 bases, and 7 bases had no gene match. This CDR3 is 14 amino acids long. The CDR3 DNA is TGTGCCATCAGCTCCGGACAGGCATACTATGGCTACACCTTC. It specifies CAISSGQAYYGYTF.

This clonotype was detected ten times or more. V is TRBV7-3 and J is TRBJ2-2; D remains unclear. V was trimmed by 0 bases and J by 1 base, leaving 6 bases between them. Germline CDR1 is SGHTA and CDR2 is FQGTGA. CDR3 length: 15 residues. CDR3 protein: CASSLTSLNTGELFF. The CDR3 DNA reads TGTGCCAGCAGCTTAACTAGCTTGAACACCGGGGAGCTGTTTTTT.

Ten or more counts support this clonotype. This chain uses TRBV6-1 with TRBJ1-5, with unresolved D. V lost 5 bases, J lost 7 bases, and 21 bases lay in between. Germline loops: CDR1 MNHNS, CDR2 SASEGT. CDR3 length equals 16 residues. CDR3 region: CASSLRGVGPGQPQHF. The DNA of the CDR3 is TGTGCCAGCAGTTTACGGGGAGTCGGCCCGGGACAGCCCCAGCATTTT.

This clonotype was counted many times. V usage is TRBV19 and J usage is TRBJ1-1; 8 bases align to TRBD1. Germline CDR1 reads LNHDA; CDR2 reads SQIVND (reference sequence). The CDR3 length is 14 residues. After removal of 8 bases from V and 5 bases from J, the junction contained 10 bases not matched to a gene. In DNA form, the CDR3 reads TGTGCCAGTCAGTCCTTGACAGGGGTGACTGAAGCTTTCTTT. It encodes CASQSLTGVTEAFF. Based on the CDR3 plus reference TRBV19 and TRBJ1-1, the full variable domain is DGGITQSPKYLFRKEGQNVTLSCEQNLNHDAMYWYRQDPGQGLRLIYYSQIVNDFQKGDIAEGYSVSREKKESFPLTVTSAQKNPTAFYLCASQSLTGVTEAFFGQGTRLTVV.

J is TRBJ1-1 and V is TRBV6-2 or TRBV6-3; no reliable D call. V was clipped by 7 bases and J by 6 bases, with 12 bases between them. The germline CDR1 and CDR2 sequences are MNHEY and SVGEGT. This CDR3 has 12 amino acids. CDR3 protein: CASTTAGAEAFF. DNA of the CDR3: TGTGCCAGCACTACGGCCGGGGCTGAAGCTTTCTTT.

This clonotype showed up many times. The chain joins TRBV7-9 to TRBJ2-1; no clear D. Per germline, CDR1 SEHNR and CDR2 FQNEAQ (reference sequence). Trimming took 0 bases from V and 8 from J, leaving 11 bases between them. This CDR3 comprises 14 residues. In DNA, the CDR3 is TGTGCCAGCAGCTTAGCAGCCTCGTACCATGAGCAGTTCTTC. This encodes CASSLAASYHEQFF.

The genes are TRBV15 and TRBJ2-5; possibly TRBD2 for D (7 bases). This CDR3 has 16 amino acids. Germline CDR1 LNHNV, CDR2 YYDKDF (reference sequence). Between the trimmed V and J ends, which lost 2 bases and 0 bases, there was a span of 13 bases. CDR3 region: CATSRSGTSHQETQYF. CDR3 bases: TGTGCCACCAGCAGAAGCGGGACAAGCCACCAAGAGACCCAGTACTTC.

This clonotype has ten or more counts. The CDR3 DNA is TGTGCCAGCTCCCGGGGATTTCACAATGAGCAGTTCTTC. Protein product: CASSRGFHNEQFF. This sequence joins TRBV6-5 and TRBJ2-1; a weak D match, TRBD2 (5 bases). Trimming pared 8 bases from V and 5 bases from J, leaving 13 bases between. This CDR3 comprises 13 residues. Per germline, CDR1 MNHEY and CDR2 SVGAGI.

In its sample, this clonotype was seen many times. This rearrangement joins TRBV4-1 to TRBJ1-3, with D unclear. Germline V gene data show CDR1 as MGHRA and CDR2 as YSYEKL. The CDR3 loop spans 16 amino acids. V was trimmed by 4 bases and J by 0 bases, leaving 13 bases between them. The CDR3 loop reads CASSPEGRVSGNTIYF. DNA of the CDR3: TGCGCCAGCAGCCCCGAAGGGAGGGTCTCTGGAAACACCATATATTTT.

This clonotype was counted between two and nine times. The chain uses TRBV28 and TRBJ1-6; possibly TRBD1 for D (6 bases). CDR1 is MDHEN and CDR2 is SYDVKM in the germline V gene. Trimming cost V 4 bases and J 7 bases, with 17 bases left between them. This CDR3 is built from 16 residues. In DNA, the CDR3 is TGTGCCAGCAGTTCTCGACAGGTTGCGATAAATTCACCCCTCCACTTT. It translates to CASSSRQVAINSPLHF.

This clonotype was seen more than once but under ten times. CDR3 in amino acids: CASSLQGGHNEQFF. The CDR3 DNA reads as TGCGCCAGCAGCTTACAGGGGGGGCACAATGAGCAGTTCTTC. V usage is TRBV5-1 and J usage is TRBJ2-1, with D possibly matching TRBD1 (8 bases). Deletions cut 2 bases from V and 5 bases from J, with 11 bases between. CDR1 is SGHRS and CDR2 is YFSETQ in the germline V gene. The CDR3 length is 14 residues.

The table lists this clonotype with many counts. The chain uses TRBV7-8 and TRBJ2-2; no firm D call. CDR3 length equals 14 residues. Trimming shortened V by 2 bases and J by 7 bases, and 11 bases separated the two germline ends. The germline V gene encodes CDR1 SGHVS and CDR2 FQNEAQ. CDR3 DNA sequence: TGTGCCAGCAGCTTATGGACCGATCGCGGGGAGCTGTTTTTT. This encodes CASSLWTDRGELFF.

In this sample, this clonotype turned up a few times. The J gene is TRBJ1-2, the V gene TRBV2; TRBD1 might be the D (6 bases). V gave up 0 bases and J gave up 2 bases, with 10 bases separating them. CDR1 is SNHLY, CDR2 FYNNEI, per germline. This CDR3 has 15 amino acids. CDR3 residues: CASSEAGTGNYGYTF. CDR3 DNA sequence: TGTGCCAGCAGTGAAGCGGGAACAGGGAACTATGGCTACACCTTC.

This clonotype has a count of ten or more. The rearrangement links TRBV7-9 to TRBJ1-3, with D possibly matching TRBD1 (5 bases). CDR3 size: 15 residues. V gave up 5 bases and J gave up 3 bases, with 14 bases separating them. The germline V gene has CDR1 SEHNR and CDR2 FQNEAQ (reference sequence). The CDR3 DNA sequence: TGTGCCAGCAGCCCGACGGGGGTCTTTGGAAACACCATATATTTT. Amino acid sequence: CASSPTGVFGNTIYF.